This T cell receptor (beta chain) was sequenced in a study of OX40 agonist ivuxolimab in advanced cancers. Study summary: Three patients responded partially, comprising one with hepatocellular carcinoma and two with cutaneous melanoma.

The assay was immunoSEQ multiplex PCR, and TCRdb's table has in-frame clones only and misses some. This table holds over 100,000 clones, 90% found once. Patients with a history of autoimmune disease or on systemic immunosuppression were excluded. The sequencing used CD4+ or CD8+ T cells sorted from blood, collected in a trial of the OX40 agonist ivuxolimab. The clonotype comes from an adult with an advanced solid tumor such as melanoma, head and neck, liver or kidney cancer.

The CDR3, as DNA: TGTGCCAGCAGCTTAGTGGGGGATCCGGCTGGCTATGGCTACACCTTC. Translation: CASSLVGDPAGYGYTF. The J gene is TRBJ1-2, the V gene TRBV7-2; the D gene is possibly TRBD1 (5 bases). Germline V CDR1 and CDR2: SGHTA, FQGNSA. V gave up 1 base and J gave up 4 bases, with 16 bases separating them. The CDR3 has 16 amino acids.